The clone carrying this T cell receptor (beta chain) occurred once. This record belongs to a study of blood T cell repertoires in COVID-19. Turning to the study itself: Both acute and convalescent COVID-19 samples were obtained from the United States, Italy and Spain. T cells, B-cell-depleted T cells, or PBMCs supplied cDNA or gDNA.

This CDR3 has 17 residues. V dropped 3 bases and J dropped 2; count of bases not matched to a gene: 10. Per germline, CDR1 SGHTS and CDR2 YDEGEE. Under the authors' procedure: Reference gene primers were amplified, and this amplification served to estimate nucleated cell counts. Generated by immunoSEQ multiplex PCR, the TCRdb table keeps only in-frame clones and is missing some. V, J and clone size are those of that table, while D and trimming were read from the DNA. The sample includes 100,000 to 150,000 clones, about 94% of them seen just once. The Seattle site enrolled patients during active infection and followed them longitudinally.

The TCR was taken from a man aged 50-60 years with COVID-19, enrolled during active disease. The sample consisted of peripheral blood. The chain has TRBV5-8 and TRBJ2-3, with 9 bases matching TRBD1. This CDR3 is CASSSGQGSLATDTQYF. The CDR3 nucleotides read TGTGCCAGCAGCTCGGGACAGGGAAGTTTAGCCACAGATACGCAGTATTTT.